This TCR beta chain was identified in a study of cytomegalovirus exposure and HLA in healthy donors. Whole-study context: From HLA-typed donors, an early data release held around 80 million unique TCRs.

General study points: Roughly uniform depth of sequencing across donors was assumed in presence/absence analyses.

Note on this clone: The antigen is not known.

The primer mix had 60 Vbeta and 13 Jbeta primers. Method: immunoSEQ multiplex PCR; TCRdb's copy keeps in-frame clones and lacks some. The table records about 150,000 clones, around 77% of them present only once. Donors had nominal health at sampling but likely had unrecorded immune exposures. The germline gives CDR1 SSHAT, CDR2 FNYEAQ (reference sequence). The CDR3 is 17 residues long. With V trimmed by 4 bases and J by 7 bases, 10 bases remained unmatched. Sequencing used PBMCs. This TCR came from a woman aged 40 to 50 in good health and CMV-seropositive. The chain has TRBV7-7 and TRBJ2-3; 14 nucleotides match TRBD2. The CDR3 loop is CASSSEPTSGGAHTQYF. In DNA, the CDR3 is TGTGCCAGCAGCTCGGAACCGACTAGCGGGGGGGCACATACGCAGTATTTT.